This TCR beta chain was obtained from a study of PD-1 blockade in mismatch repair-deficient tumors. Only in-frame clones appear in the TCRdb table, and some are missing; sequencing was by immunoSEQ multiplex PCR. This table has fewer than 50,000 clones, roughly 80% appearing once. The input for sequencing was peripheral blood, taken 4 weeks after starting pembrolizumab. The clonotype comes from an adult with mismatch repair-deficient cancer.

CDR3 coding DNA: TGTGCCAGCAGCCCTTGGCCCTTGGGATACGAGCAGTACTTC. Amino acid sequence: CASSPWPLGYEQYF. V is TRBV7-9 and J is TRBJ2-7; D uncertain. The V gene's germline CDR1 is SEHNR and CDR2 FQNEAQ (reference sequence). Trimming pared 5 bases from V and 4 bases from J, leaving 15 bases between. This CDR3 is 14 amino acids long.